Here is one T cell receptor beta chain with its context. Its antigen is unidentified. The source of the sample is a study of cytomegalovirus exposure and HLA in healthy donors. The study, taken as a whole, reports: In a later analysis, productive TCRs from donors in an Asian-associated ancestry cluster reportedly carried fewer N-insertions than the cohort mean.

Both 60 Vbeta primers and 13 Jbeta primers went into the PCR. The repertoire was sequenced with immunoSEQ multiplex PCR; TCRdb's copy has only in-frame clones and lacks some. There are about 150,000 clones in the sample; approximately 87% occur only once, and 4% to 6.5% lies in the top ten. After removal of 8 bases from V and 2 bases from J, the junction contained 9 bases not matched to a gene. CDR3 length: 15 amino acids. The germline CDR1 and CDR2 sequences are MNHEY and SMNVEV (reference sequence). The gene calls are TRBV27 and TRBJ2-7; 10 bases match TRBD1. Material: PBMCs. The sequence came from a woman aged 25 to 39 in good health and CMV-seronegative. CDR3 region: CASVPRGTGAYEQYF. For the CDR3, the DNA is TGTGCCAGCGTTCCGAGAGGGACAGGGGCCTACGAGCAGTACTTC.